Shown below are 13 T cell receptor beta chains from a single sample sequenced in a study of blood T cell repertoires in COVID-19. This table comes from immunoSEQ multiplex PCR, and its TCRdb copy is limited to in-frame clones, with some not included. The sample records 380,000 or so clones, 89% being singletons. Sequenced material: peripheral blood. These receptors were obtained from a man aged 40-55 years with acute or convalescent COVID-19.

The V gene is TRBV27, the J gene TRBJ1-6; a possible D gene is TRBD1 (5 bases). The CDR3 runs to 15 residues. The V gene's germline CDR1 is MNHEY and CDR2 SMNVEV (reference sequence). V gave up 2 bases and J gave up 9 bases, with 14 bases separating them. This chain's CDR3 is CASSLRGRQGSPLHF. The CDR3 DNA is TGTGCCAGCAGTTTACGTGGCAGGCAGGGTTCACCCCTCCACTTT.

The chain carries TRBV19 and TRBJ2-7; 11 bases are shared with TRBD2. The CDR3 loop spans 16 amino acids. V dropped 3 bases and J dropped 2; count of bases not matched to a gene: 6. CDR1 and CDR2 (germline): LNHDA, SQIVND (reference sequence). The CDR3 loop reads CASSILAGGDPYEQYF. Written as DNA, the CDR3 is TGTGCCAGTAGTATCTTAGCGGGAGGGGACCCCTACGAGCAGTACTTC.

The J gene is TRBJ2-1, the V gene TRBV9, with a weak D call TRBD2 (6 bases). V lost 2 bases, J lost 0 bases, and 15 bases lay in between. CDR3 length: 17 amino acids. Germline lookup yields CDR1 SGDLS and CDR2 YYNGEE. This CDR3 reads CASSVYPGTDSYNEQFF. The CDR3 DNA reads TGTGCCAGCAGCGTCTATCCCGGGACTGACTCCTACAATGAGCAGTTCTTC.

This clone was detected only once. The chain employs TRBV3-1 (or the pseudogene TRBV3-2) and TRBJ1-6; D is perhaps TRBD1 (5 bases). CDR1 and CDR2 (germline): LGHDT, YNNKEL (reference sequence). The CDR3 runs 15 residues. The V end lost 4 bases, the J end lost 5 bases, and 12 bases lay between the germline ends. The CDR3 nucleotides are TGTGCCAGCAGCCGTCGGGTAGGGGATAATTCACCCCTCCACTTT. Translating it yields CASSRRVGDNSPLHF.

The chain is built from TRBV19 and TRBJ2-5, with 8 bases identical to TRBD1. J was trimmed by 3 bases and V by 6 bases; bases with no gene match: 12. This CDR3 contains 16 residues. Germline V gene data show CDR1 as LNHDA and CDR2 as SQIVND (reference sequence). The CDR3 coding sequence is TGTGCCAGTAGATTTGGACAGGGCCCACAAGAAGAGACCCAGTACTTC. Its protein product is CASRFGQGPQEETQYF.

The CDR3, as DNA: TGTGCCAGTAGTAGCCCTGGACAGGGCAATGAGCAGTTCTTC. Translated, it gives CASSSPGQGNEQFF. The chain carries TRBV19 and TRBJ2-1, with 8 bases that match TRBD1. Germline trimming cut 4 bases from V and 6 bases from J; bases unmatched to any gene: 5. CDR3 length equals 14 residues. Germline values: CDR1 LNHDA, CDR2 SQIVND (reference sequence).

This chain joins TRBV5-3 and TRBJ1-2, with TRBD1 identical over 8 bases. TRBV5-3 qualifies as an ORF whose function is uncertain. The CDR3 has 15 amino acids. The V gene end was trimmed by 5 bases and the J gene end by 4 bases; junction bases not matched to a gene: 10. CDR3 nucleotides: TGTGCCAGAAGGGACAGGGCGTACGCGGGCTATGGCTACACCTTC. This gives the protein CARRDRAYAGYGYTF.

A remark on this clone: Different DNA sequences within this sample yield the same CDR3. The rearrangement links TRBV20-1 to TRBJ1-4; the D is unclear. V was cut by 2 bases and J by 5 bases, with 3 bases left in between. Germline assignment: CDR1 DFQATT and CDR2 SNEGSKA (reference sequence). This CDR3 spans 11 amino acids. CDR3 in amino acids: CSARQNEKLFF. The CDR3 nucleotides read TGCAGTGCTAGACAAAATGAAAAACTGTTTTTT.

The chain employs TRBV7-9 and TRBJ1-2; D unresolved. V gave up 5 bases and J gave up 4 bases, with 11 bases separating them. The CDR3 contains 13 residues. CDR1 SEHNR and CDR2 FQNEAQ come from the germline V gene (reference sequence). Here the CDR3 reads CASSQGTAYGYTF. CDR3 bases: TGTGCCAGCAGCCAAGGAACAGCCTATGGCTACACCTTC.

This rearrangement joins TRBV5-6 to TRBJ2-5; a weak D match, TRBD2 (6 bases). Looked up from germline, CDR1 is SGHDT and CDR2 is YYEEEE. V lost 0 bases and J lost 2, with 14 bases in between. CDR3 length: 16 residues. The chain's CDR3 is CASSLGPGLTQETQYF. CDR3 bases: TGTGCCAGCAGCTTGGGGCCGGGACTGACACAAGAGACCCAGTACTTC. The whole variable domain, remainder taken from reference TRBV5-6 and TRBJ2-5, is DAGVTQSPTHLIKTRGQQVTLRCSPKSGHDTVSWYQQALGQGPQFIFQYYEEEERQRGNFPDRFSGHQFPNYSSELNVNALLLGDSALYLCASSLGPGLTQETQYFGPGTRLLVL.

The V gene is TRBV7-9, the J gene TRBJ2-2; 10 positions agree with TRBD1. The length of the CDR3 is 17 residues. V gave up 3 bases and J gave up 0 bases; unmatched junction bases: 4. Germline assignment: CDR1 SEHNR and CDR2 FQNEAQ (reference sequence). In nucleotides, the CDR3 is TGTGCCAGCAGCTTGGGACAGGGGTTAGCGAACACCGGGGAGCTGTTTTTT. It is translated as CASSLGQGLANTGELFF. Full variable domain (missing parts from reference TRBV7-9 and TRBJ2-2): DTGVSQNPRHKITKRGQNVTFRCDPISEHNRLYWYRQTLGQGPEFLTYFQNEAQLEKSRLLSDRFSAERPKGSFSTLEIQRTEQGDSAMYLCASSLGQGLANTGELFFGEGSRLTVL.

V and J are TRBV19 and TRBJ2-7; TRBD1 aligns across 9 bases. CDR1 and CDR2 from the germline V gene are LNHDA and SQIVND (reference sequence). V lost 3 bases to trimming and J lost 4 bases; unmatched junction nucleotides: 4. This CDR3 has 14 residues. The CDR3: CASSIATGGYEQYF. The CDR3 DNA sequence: TGTGCCAGTAGTATTGCGACAGGGGGATACGAGCAGTACTTC. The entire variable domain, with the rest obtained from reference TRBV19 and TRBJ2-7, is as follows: DGGITQSPKYLFRKEGQNVTLSCEQNLNHDAMYWYRQDPGQGLRLIYYSQIVNDFQKGDIAEGYSVSREKKESFPLTVTSAQKNPTAFYLCASSIATGGYEQYFGPGTRLTVT.

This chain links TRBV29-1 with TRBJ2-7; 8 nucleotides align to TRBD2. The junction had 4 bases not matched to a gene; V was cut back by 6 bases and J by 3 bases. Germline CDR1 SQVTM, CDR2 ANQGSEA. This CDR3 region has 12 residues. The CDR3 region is CSVREGNYEQYF. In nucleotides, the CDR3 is TGCAGCGTCCGGGAGGGCAACTACGAGCAGTACTTC.